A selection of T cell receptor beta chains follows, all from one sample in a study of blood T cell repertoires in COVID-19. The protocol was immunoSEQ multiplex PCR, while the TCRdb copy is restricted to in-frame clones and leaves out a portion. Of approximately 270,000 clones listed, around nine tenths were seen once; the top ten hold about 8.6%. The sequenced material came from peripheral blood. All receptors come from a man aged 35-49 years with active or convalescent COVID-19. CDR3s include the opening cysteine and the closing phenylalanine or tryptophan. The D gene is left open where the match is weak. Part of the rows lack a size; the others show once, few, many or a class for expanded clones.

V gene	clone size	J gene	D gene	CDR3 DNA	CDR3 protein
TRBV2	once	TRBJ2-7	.	TGTGCCCGCCGTGGCGACGGGTCCTACGAGCAGTACTTC	CARRGDGSYEQYF
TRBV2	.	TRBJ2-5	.	TGTGCCAGCACCCTATGGAGGGTGGGAGAGACCCAGTACTTC	CASTLWRVGETQYF
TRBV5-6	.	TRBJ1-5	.	TGTGCCAGCAGCGGGGGGTCAAATCAGCCCCAGCATTTT	CASSGGSNQPQHF
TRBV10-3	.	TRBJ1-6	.	TGTGCCATCACCGACCCTATGGACTCCTCAGGTTCACCCCTCCACTTT	CAITDPMDSSGSPLHF
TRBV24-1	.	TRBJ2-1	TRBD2	TGTGCCACCAGTGATTCCCATAAAACCGGGACTAGCGGGAGCAATGAGCAGTTCTTC	CATSDSHKTGTSGSNEQFF
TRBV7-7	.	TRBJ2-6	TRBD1	TGTGCCAGCAGCTCTCGACAGGGGCCTCCTTCTGGGGCCAACGTCCTGACTTTC	CASSSRQGPPSGANVLTF
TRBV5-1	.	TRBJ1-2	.	TGCGCCAGCAGCTTGGTAACAGGGATTATTAACTATGGCTACACCTTC	CASSLVTGIINYGYTF
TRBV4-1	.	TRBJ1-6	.	TGCGCCAGCAGCCAAGAGCAGGGGCCCGCTAATTCACCCCTCCACTTT	CASSQEQGPANSPLHF
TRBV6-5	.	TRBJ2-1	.	TGTGCCAGCTCCAGGGCCAGGGGCTCCTACAATGAGCAGTTCTTC	CASSRARGSYNEQFF
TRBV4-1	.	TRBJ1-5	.	TGCGCCAGCAGCCACATTCTGGGGGGGGGCTCCAATCAGCCCCAGCATTTT	CASSHILGGGSNQPQHF
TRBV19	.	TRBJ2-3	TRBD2	TGTGCCAGTGGACTAGCGAACACAGATACGCAGTATTTT	CASGLANTDTQYF
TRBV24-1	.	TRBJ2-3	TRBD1	TGTGCCACCAGTCCTCCCACAGGGGGCGGCACAGATACGCAGTATTTT	CATSPPTGGGTDTQYF
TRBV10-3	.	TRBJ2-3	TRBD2	TGTGCCATCACCAGACTAGCGGGGGGGAGCACAGATACGCAGTATTTT	CAITRLAGGSTDTQYF
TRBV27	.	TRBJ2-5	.	TGTGCCAGCAGTTTCTCTCTAGCCGCCCAAGAGACCCAGTACTTC	CASSFSLAAQETQYF
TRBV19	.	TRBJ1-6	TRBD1	TGTGCCAGTAGCCACGGGACAGCCGCTATTAATTCACCCCTCCACTTT	CASSHGTAAINSPLHF
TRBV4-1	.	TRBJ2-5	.	TGCGCCAGCAGTCGCGGAGGCGGTACCCAAGAGACCCAGTACTTC	CASSRGGGTQETQYF
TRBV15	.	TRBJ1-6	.	TGTGCCACCAGCAGAGATAGGTCAGGGAGGGGACCCCTCCACTTT	CATSRDRSGRGPLHF
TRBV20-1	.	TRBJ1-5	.	TGCAGTGCTAGTGGGGGGGGGTATCAGCCCCAGCATTTT	CSASGGGYQPQHF
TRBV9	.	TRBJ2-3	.	TGTGCCAGCAGCGCGAGCAGACAAGATACGCAGTATTTT	CASSASRQDTQYF
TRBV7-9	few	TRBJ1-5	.	TGTGCCAGCAGCTTACTTCCCAATACTAAGGTGGTCAATCAGCCCCAGCATTTT	CASSLLPNTKVVNQPQHF
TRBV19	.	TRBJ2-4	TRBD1	TGTGCCAGTAGTATGGACAGGCGGCTTTCCAAAAACATTCAGTACTTC	CASSMDRRLSKNIQYF
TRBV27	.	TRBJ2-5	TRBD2	TGTGCCAGCAGTTTCGGCGGGGGGGCCGGGGAGACCCAGTACTTC	CASSFGGGAGETQYF
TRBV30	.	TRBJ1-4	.	TGTGCCTGGAGTATCGCTACGCATAATGAAAAACTGTTTTTT	CAWSIATHNEKLFF
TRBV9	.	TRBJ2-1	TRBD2	TGTGCCAGCAGCTCTAGCGGGGGCGTCTCCTACAATGAGCAGTTCTTC	CASSSSGGVSYNEQFF
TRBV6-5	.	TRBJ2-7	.	TGTGCCAGCTCACGGCTAGCGCCATACGAGCAGTACTTC	CASSRLAPYEQYF
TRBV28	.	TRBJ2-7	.	TGTGCCAGCAGGCCTACAGGGCCGACCTACGAGCAGTACTTC	CASRPTGPTYEQYF
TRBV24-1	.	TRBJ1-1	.	TGTGCCACCAGTGATTCGGCAAGGGGGAACACTGAAGCTTTCTTT	CATSDSARGNTEAFF
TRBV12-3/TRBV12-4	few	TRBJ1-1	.	TGTGCCAGCAGCCGGACAGTGAACACTGAAGCTTTCTTT	CASSRTVNTEAFF
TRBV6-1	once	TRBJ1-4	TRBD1	TGTGCCAGCAGTGAAGCCTCTGGGACAGTTAATGAAAAACTGTTTTTT	CASSEASGTVNEKLFF
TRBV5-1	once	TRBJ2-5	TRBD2	TGCGCCAGCAGTGAAGGGGCGGGAGCGGGAGAGACCCAGTACTTC	CASSEGAGAGETQYF
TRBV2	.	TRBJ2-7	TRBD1	TGTGCCAGCAGTTTACCGGGACAGGGGAGCGGTGAGCAGTACTTC	CASSLPGQGSGEQYF
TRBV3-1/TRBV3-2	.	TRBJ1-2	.	TGTGCCAGCAGCCCCTTGGGCACCACATATGGCTACACCTTC	CASSPLGTTYGYTF
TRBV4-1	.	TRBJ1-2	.	TGCGCCAGCAGCCCCCATTATGGCTACACCTTC	CASSPHYGYTF
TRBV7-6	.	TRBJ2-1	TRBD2	TGTGCCAGCAGCTCTGCGACTAGCGGGACCTACAATGAGCAGTTCTTC	CASSSATSGTYNEQFF
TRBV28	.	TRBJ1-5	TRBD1	TGTGCCAGCAGTTTTCCCGGACAGGGGTCATTGGGCGGGAATCAGCCCCAGCATTTT	CASSFPGQGSLGGNQPQHF
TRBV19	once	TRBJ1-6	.	TGTGCCAGTAGTATACCAGAGGGATCCTATAATTCACCCCTCCACTTT	CASSIPEGSYNSPLHF
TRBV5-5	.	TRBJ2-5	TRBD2	TGTGCCAGCAGCTTATACGGGGGGGAGGCGGAGACCCAGTACTTC	CASSLYGGEAETQYF
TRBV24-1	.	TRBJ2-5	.	TGTGCCACCAAGGAGCGGGTCCTTGAGACCCAGTACTTC	CATKERVLETQYF
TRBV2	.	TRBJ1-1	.	TGTGCCAGCAGGGGAGGTGAAGCTTTCTTT	CASRGGEAFF
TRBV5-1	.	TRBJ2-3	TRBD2	TGCGCCAGCAGCTCCACGGGGAGGGCAGTTCAGCGGGAGGATCTCACAGATACGCAGTATTTT	CASSSTGRAVQREDLTDTQYF
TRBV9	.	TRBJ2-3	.	TGTGCCAGCAGCCCTCCCCTTGGGGCCGACACGCAGTATTTT	CASSPPLGADTQYF
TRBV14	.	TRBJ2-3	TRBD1	TGTGCCAGCAGCCCCCGGGGACAGGTGGTCACAGATACGCAGTATTTT	CASSPRGQVVTDTQYF
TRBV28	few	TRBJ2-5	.	TGTGCCAGCAGTAACGTAGGGGTGACCCAGTACTTC	CASSNVGVTQYF
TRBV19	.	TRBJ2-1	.	TGTGCCAGTAAGGGGGGGGAGCAGTTCTTC	CASKGGEQFF
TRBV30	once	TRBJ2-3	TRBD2	TGTGCCTGGAGGATAGCGGGATTAACCACAGATACGCAGTATTTT	CAWRIAGLTTDTQYF
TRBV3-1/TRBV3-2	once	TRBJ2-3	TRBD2	TGTGCCAGCAGCCACGGAGCGGGAAACACAGATACGCAGTATTTT	CASSHGAGNTDTQYF
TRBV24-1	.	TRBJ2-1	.	TGTGCCACCAGAGACTCCAATGAGCAGTTCTTC	CATRDSNEQFF
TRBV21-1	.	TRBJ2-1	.	TGTGCCAGCAGCAAAGATAGAACGCGGGGCGGCTTCTTC	CASSKDRTRGGFF